This T cell receptor (beta chain) was captured by sequencing in a study of technical replicates of blood from a few donors. Germline V gene sequence: CDR1 SGHAT, CDR2 FQNNGV. The CDR3 covers 13 residues. The V and J ends lost 0 bases and 4 bases respectively, with 6 bases between them. Profiled with immunoSEQ multiplex PCR; TCRdb holds only in-frame clones, not every one. The table records about 73,000 clones, roughly 93% of them present only once. Sequenced sample: T cells isolated from PBMCs. This rearrangement joins TRBV11-2 to TRBJ2-5; D is uncertain. The source is a human donor in good health. In DNA, the CDR3 is TGTGCCAGCAGCTTAGATAATCGAGAGACCCAGTACTTC. It yields the protein CASSLDNRETQYF.